What follows are 4 T cell receptor beta chains derived from one specimen sequenced in a study of long-term antiretroviral therapy in people with HIV. Survey level was the resolution at which the v3.0 immunoSEQ assay ran. Generated by immunoSEQ multiplex PCR, the TCRdb table keeps only in-frame clones and is missing some. Of about 22,000 clones in the sample, about 84% were seen once. The sample in question was unsorted PBMCs, obtained 0.5 years before starting antiretroviral therapy. The receptors derive from a man aged 35-49 years with HIV.

J is TRBJ1-5 and V is TRBV4-1; D is possibly TRBD1 (5 bases). Trimming took 4 bases from V and 2 from J, leaving 15 bases between them. CDR3 size: 16 residues. Germline assignment: CDR1 MGHRA and CDR2 YSYEKL. The CDR3 protein is CASSPDGGIGNQPQHF. Here the CDR3 DNA reads TGCGCCAGCAGCCCCGACGGGGGAATCGGCAATCAGCCCCAGCATTTT.

The chain joins TRBV6-6 to TRBJ1-4, with a tentative D call TRBD1 (5 bases). The CDR3 runs 14 residues. Germline assignment: CDR1 MNHNY and CDR2 SVGAGI (reference sequence). V was cut by 7 bases and J by 4 bases, with 13 bases left in between. Here the CDR3 reads CASTSEQVNEKLFF. The DNA of the CDR3 is TGTGCCAGCACCTCTGAACAGGTTAATGAAAAACTGTTTTTT.

The genes are TRBV15 and TRBJ2-7, with 9 bases fitting TRBD1. V lost 3 bases, J lost 3 bases, and 3 bases stayed unmatched. The germline CDR1 and CDR2 sequences are LNHNV and YYDKDF (reference sequence). The CDR3 length is 14 residues. The CDR3 sequence: CATSSGGQGYEQYF. The CDR3 DNA follows: TGTGCCACCAGCAGCGGGGGACAGGGCTACGAGCAGTACTTC.

V gene TRBV2 combines with J gene TRBJ2-3; D gene unclear. The germline CDR1 and CDR2 sequences are SNHLY and FYNNEI. The CDR3 loop spans 14 amino acids. The germline V and J ends were trimmed by 5 bases and 1 base, with 10 bases remaining between them. CDR3: CASSRLHRTDTQYF. The CDR3 region has the DNA TGTGCCAGCAGTCGACTTCACCGCACAGATACGCAGTATTTT. Full variable domain (remainder filled in from reference TRBV2 and TRBJ2-3): EPEVTQTPSHQVTQMGQEVILRCVPISNHLYFYWYRQILGQKVEFLVSFYNNEISEKSEIFDDQFSVERPDGSNFTLKIRSTKLEDSAMYFCASSRLHRTDTQYFGPGTRLTVL.